The 9 T cell receptor beta chains below come from one sample, sequenced in a study of CD8 T cells in ankylosing spondylitis. TCRdb analysed the 5' RACE reads with MiXCR anew, one entry per CDR3 protein. The data hold roughly 46,000 distinct CDR3 sequences, with 4% observed a single time. The specimen sequenced was blood, either unsorted or a sorted T cell fraction (not recorded which). These receptor sequences come from a female donor with ankylosing spondylitis or in good health (not recorded which).

This clonotype was detected ten times or more. This rearrangement joins TRBV9 to TRBJ2-3; D is uncertain. The germline V and J ends were trimmed by 5 bases and 3 bases, with 10 bases remaining between them. The germline gives CDR1 SGDLS, CDR2 YYNGEE. This CDR3 contains 13 residues. CDR3 nucleotide sequence: TGTGCCAGCAGAGCCGACTCAACAGATACGCAGTATTTT. Translation: CASRADSTDTQYF.

This clonotype qualifies as medium-sized. This chain joins TRBV9 and TRBJ2-3, with TRBD2 identical over 7 bases. The CDR3 contains 14 residues. Germline trimming cut 8 bases from V and 5 bases from J; bases unmatched to any gene: 11. Germline CDR1 and CDR2: SGDLS and YYNGEE. CDR3 in amino acids: CASGASGAGDTQYF. The DNA of the CDR3 is TGTGCCAGTGGGGCTAGCGGCGCTGGAGATACGCAGTATTTT.

The table lists this clonotype with many counts. The rearrangement uses TRBV9 and TRBJ1-4, with D hard to call. Trimming left V 4 bases short and J 6 bases short, with 13 bases between. The germline V gene has CDR1 SGDLS and CDR2 YYNGEE. CDR3 length: 14 residues. CDR3 region: CASSPGTGDEKLFF. The CDR3 nucleotides are TGTGCCAGCAGCCCTGGCACGGGAGATGAAAAACTGTTTTTT.

This clonotype came up many times. The gene calls are TRBV9 and TRBJ1-2, with D unclear. Trimming shortened V by 0 bases and J by 8 bases, and 11 bases separated the two germline ends. This CDR3 contains 13 residues. In germline, CDR1 is SGDLS, CDR2 YYNGEE. CDR3 sequence reads: CASSVGGQLGYTF. The CDR3 DNA is TGTGCCAGCAGCGTAGGAGGGCAGCTCGGCTACACCTTC. Looking up the rest from reference TRBV9 and TRBJ1-2 gives the full variable domain: DSGVTQTPKHLITATGQRVTLRCSPRSGDLSVYWYQQSLDQGLQFLIQYYNGEERAKGNILERFSAQQFPDLHSELNLSSLELGDSALYFCASSVGGQLGYTFGSGTRLTVV.

This clonotype was detected ten times or more. The rearrangement joins TRBV23-1 to TRBJ2-7; no reliable D call. TRBV23-1 is labeled an ORF, and its function is uncertain. The CDR3 spans 12 residues. V lost 7 bases, J lost 2 bases, and 9 bases lay in between. The CDR3 sequence is CASNSSPYEQYF. DNA for the CDR3: TGCGCCAGCAACAGTTCTCCCTACGAGCAGTACTTC.

This clonotype was counted many times. The chain combines TRBV9 with TRBJ1-1; D is uncertain. CDR3 length equals 13 residues. Germline-derived CDR1 and CDR2 are SGDLS and YYNGEE. The V end lost 0 bases, the J end lost 4 bases, and 7 bases lay between the germline ends. The CDR3 DNA sequence: TGTGCCAGCAGCGTAGGGCCCGCCACTGAAGCTTTCTTT. It codes for CASSVGPATEAFF.

This clonotype was seen a few times. The V and J genes are TRBV9 and TRBJ2-7, with TRBD1 matching 7 bases. CDR3 length: 15 residues. Germline V gene sequence: CDR1 SGDLS, CDR2 YYNGEE. The junction had 6 bases not matched to a gene; V was cut back by 3 bases and J by 0 bases. This chain's CDR3 is CASSARGQSSYEQYF. Written as DNA, the CDR3 is TGTGCCAGCAGCGCGAGGGGGCAGAGCTCCTACGAGCAGTACTTC.

Many counts were recorded for this clonotype. The chain joins TRBV9 to TRBJ1-2; unclear D gene. Germline loops: CDR1 SGDLS, CDR2 YYNGEE. There are 13 residues in the CDR3. The V gene lost 4 bases and the J gene lost 11 bases, with 18 bases spanning the gap. CDR3 in DNA: TGTGCCAGCAGCCCAGAGGAAGGGATCGGGTACACCTTC. This sequence encodes CASSPEEGIGYTF. The full variable domain, in which reference TRBV9 and TRBJ1-2 provide the parts outside the CDR3, is DSGVTQTPKHLITATGQRVTLRCSPRSGDLSVYWYQQSLDQGLQFLIQYYNGEERAKGNILERFSAQQFPDLHSELNLSSLELGDSALYFCASSPEEGIGYTFGSGTRLTVV.

This clonotype has a count of ten or more. V and J are TRBV9 and TRBJ2-1, with 7 bases aligning to TRBD2. The CDR3 has 14 residues. The germline CDR1 and CDR2 sequences are SGDLS and YYNGEE. J was trimmed by 3 bases and V by 4 bases; bases with no gene match: 4. The CDR3 nucleotides are TGTGCCAGCAGCTCGGCTAGCGGCTACAATGAGCAGTTCTTC. This translates into CASSSASGYNEQFF.